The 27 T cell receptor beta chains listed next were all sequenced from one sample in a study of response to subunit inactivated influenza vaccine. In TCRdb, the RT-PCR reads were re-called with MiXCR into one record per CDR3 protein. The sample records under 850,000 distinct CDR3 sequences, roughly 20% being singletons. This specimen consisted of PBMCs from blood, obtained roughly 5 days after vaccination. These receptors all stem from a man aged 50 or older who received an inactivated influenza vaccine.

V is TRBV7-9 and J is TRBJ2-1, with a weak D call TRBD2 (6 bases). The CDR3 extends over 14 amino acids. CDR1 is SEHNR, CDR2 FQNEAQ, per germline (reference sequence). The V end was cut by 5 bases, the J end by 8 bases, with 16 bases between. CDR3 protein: CASSPPGAPHEQFF. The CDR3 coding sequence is TGTGCCAGCAGCCCCCCGGGAGCCCCCCATGAGCAGTTCTTC. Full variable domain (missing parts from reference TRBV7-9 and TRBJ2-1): DTGVSQNPRHKITKRGQNVTFRCDPISEHNRLYWYRQTLGQGPEFLTYFQNEAQLEKSRLLSDRFSAERPKGSFSTLEIQRTEQGDSAMYLCASSPPGAPHEQFFGPGTRLTVL.

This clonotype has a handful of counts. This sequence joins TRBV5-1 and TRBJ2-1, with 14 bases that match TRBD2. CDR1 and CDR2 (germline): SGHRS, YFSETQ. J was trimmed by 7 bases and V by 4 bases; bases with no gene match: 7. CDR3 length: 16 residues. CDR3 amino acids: CASSPGTSGSVNEQFF. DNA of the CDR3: TGCGCCAGCAGCCCCGGGACTAGCGGGAGTGTAAATGAGCAGTTCTTC.

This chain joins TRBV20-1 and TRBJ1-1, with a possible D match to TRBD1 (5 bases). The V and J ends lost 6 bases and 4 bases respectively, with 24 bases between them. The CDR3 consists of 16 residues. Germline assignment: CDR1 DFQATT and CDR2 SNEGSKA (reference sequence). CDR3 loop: CSAVGTALFRGTEAFF. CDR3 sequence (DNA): TGCAGTGCCGTCGGGACGGCCCTATTTAGGGGCACTGAAGCTTTCTTT.

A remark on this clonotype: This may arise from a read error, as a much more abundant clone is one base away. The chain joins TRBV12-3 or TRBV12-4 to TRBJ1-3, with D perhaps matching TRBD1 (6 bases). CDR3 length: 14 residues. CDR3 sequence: CARSSRGTGNTIYF. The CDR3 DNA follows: TGTGCCAGAAGTTCAAGGGGGACTGGAAACACCATATATTTT.

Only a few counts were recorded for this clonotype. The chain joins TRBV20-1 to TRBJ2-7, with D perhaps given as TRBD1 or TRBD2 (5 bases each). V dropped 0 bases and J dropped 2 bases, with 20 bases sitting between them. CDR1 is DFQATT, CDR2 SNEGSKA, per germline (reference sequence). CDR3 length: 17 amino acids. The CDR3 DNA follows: TGCAGTGCTAGAGATCCGGTTAGGTGGGGACCAACCTACGAGCAGTACTTC. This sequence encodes CSARDPVRWGPTYEQYF.

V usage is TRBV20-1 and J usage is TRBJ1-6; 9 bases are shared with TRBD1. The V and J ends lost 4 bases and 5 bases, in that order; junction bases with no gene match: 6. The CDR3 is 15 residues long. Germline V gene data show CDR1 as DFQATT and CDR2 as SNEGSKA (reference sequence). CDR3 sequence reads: CSATTGGWDNSPLHF. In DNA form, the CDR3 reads TGCAGTGCTACCACAGGGGGCTGGGATAATTCACCCCTCCACTTT.

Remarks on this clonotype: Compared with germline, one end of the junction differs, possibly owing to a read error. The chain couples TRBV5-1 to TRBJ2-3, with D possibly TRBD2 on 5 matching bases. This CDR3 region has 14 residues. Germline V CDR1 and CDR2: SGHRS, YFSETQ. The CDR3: CASSLGSAGPTLYF. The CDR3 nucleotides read TGCGCCAGCAGCTTGGGCTCGGCGGGCCCGACGCTGTATTTT.

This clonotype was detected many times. CDR3 DNA sequence: TGTGCCAGCAGCCCCCTATACTCGGACTCCTACGAGCAGTACTTC. Protein product: CASSPLYSDSYEQYF. This rearrangement joins TRBV5-6 to TRBJ2-7, with unresolved D. The V gene's germline CDR1 is SGHDT and CDR2 YYEEEE. V lost 4 bases to trimming and J lost 0 bases, with 14 bases between them. The CDR3 consists of 15 residues.

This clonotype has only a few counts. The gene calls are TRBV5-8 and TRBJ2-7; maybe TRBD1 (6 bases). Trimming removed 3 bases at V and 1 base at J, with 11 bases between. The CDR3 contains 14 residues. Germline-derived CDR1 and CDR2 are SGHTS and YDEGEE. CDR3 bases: TGTGCCAGCAGCTCGGGACACACTTCCTACGAGCAGTACTTC. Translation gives CASSSGHTSYEQYF.

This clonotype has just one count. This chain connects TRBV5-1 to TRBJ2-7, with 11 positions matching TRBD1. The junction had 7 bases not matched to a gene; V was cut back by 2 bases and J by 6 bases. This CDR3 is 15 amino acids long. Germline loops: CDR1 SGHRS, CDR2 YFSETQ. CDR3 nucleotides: TGCGCCAGCAGCTTCGGGACAGGGGGATTCGGCGAGCAGTACTTC. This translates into CASSFGTGGFGEQYF.

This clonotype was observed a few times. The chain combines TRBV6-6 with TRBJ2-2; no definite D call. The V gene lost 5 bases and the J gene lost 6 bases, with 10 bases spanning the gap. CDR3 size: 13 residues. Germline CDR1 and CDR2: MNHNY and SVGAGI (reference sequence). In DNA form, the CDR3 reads TGTGCCAGCAGTACGACCCGGCCCGGGGAGCTGTTTTTT. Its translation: CASSTTRPGELFF.

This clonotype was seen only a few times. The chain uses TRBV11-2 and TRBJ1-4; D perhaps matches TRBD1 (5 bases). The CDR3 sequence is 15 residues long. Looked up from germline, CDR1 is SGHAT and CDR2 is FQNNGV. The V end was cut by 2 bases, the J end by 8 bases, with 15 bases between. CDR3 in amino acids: CASSLRVREGEKLFF. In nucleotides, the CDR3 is TGTGCCAGCAGCTTAAGAGTCAGGGAGGGCGAAAAACTGTTTTTT.

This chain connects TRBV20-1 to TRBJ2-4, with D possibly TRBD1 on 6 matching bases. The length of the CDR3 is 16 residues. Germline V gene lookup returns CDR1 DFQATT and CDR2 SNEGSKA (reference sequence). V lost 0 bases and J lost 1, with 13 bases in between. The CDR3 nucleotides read TGCAGTGCTAGAGATATTGGACAGCCGGCCAAAAACATTCAGTACTTC. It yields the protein CSARDIGQPAKNIQYF.

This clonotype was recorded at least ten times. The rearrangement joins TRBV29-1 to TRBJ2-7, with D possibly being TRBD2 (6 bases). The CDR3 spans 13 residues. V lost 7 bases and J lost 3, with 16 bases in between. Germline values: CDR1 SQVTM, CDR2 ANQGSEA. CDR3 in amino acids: CSASGTSIYEQYF. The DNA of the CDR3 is TGCAGCGCGTCCGGGACTTCCATCTACGAGCAGTACTTC.

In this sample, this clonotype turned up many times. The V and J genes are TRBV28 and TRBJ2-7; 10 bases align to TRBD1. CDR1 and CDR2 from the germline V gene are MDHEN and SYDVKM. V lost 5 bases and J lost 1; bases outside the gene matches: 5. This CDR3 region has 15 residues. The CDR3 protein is CASSRQGQGSYEQYF. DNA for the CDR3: TGTGCCAGCAGTCGCCAGGGACAGGGGTCCTACGAGCAGTACTTC.

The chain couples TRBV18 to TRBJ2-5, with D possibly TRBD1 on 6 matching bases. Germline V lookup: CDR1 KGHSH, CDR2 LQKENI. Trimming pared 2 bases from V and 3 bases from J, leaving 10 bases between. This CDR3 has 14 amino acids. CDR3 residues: CASSPKNREETQYF. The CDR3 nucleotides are TGTGCCAGCTCACCAAAAAACAGGGAAGAGACCCAGTACTTC.

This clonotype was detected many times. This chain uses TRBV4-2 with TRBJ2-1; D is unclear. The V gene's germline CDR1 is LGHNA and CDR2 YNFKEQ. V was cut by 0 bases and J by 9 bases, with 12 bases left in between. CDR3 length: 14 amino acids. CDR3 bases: TGTGCCAGCAGCCAAGATCGGTTCTTCCCTGAGCAGTTCTTC. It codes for CASSQDRFFPEQFF.

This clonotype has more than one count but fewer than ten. CDR3 coding DNA: TGTGCCAGCAGTCAGCGGACAGGGGGCGCGAATGGCTACACCTTC. Its translation is CASSQRTGGANGYTF. The chain recombines TRBV12-3 or TRBV12-4 with TRBJ1-2, with TRBD1 matching over 11 bases. The CDR3 runs 15 residues. Unmatched junction bases numbered 8, after V lost 5 bases and J lost 6 bases.

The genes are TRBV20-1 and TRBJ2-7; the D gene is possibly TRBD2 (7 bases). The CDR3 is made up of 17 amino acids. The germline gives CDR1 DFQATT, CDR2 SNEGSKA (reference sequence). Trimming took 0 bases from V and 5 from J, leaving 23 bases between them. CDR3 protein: CSARDGQFAGVENEQYF. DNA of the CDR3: TGCAGTGCTAGAGATGGACAGTTCGCGGGAGTTGAGAACGAGCAGTACTTC.

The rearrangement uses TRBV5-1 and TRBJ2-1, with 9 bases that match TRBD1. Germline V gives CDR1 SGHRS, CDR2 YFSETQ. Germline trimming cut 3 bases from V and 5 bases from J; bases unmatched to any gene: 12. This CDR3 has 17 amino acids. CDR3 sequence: CASSWGDRASLHNEQFF. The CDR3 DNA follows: TGCGCCAGCAGCTGGGGGGACAGGGCTTCGCTACACAATGAGCAGTTCTTC.

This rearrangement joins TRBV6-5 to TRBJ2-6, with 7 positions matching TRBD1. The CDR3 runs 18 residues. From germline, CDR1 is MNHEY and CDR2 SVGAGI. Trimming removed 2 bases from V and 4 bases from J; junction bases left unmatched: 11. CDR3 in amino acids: CASSYRRQGMKGANVLTF. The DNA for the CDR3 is TGTGCCAGCAGTTACCGGAGACAGGGTATGAAGGGGGCCAACGTCCTGACTTTC.

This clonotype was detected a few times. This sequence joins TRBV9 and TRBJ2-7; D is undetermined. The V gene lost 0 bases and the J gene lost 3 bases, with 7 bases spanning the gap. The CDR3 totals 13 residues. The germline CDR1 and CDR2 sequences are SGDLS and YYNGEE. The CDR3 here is CASSVGEYYEQYF. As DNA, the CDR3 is TGTGCCAGCAGCGTAGGCGAGTACTACGAGCAGTACTTC.

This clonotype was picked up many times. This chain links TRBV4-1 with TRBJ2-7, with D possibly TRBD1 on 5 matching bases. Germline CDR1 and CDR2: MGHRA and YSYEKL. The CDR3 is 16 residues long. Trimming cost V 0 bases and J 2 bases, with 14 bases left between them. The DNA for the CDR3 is TGCGCCAGCAGCCAAGATCTTTCAGGGAAGCCCTACGAGCAGTACTTC. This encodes CASSQDLSGKPYEQYF.

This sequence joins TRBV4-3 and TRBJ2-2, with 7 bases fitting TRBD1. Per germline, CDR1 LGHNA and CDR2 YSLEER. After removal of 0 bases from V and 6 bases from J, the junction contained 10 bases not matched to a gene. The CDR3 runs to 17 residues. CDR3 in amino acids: CASSQDSRTGYPGELFF. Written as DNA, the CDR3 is TGCGCCAGCAGCCAAGACTCTAGGACAGGTTACCCCGGGGAGCTGTTTTTT.

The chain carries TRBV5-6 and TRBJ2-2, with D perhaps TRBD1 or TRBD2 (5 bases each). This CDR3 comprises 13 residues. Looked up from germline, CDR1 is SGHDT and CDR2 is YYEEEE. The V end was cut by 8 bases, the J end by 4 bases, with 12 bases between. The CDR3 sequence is CASSVGTTGELFF. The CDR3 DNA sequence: TGTGCCAGTAGCGTAGGGACCACCGGGGAGCTGTTTTTT.

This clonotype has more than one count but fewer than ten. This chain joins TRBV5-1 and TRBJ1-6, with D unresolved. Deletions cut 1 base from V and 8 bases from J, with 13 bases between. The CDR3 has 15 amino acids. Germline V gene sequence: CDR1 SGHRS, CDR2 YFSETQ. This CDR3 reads CASSLTPGYDSPLHF. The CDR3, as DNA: TGCGCCAGCAGCTTGACTCCTGGGTATGATTCACCCCTCCACTTT.

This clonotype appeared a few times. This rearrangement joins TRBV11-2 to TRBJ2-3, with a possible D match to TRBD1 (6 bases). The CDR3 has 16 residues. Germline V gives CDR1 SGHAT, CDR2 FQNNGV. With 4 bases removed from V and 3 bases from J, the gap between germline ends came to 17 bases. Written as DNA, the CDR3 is TGTGCCAGCAGCTATCAGGGGAGTGGAGTTACAGATACGCAGTATTTT. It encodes CASSYQGSGVTDTQYF.